The 9 T cell receptor beta chains listed next were all sequenced from one sample in a study of blood T cell repertoires in COVID-19. The method was immunoSEQ multiplex PCR; TCRdb's version includes in-frame clones alone and lacks a portion of them. Of 150,000 to 200,000 clones detected, around 81% appear once; the ten largest clones hold about 10%. Source material: peripheral blood. The receptors were sampled from a man in his 60s with active or convalescent COVID-19.

The rearrangement uses TRBV2 and TRBJ2-1; 12 nucleotides match TRBD1. The CDR3 runs 15 residues. The ends lost 9 bases at V and 4 bases at J; junction bases unmatched: 7. Germline CDR1 reads SNHLY; CDR2 reads FYNNEI. The CDR3 region has the DNA TGTGCCAGTGAAACGGGACAGGGGGCGTACAATGAGCAGTTCTTC. Its protein is CASETGQGAYNEQFF.

The chain combines TRBV19 with TRBJ2-1; no definite D call. Trimming took off 10 bases at V and 0 bases at J, with 13 bases between the two ends. Germline V CDR1 and CDR2: LNHDA, SQIVND (reference sequence). CDR3 size: 14 residues. CDR3 in amino acids: CATALQSSYNEQFF. The DNA of the CDR3 is TGTGCCACTGCTTTACAGAGCTCCTACAATGAGCAGTTCTTC.

This chain links TRBV2 with TRBJ1-3, with TRBD1 as a possible D gene (5 bases). Germline V gene data show CDR1 as SNHLY and CDR2 as FYNNEI. The V end was cut by 1 base, the J end by 0 bases, with 10 bases between. The CDR3 runs to 16 residues. The CDR3 region is CASSEGRANSGNTIYF. The CDR3 coding sequence is TGTGCCAGCAGTGAAGGCAGGGCGAACTCTGGAAACACCATATATTTT.

This clone was observed once. The rearrangement links TRBV2 to TRBJ2-1; 9 nucleotides match TRBD2. Germline CDR1 and CDR2: SNHLY and FYNNEI. Trimming removed 5 bases from V and 2 bases from J; junction bases left unmatched: 4. This CDR3 contains 15 residues. CDR3 bases: TGTGCCAGCAGTCTGGGACTAGCTACCTACAATGAGCAGTTCTTC. Protein: CASSLGLATYNEQFF.

The rearrangement links TRBV5-1 to TRBJ2-3, with TRBD2 identical over 7 bases. CDR1 is SGHRS and CDR2 is YFSETQ in the germline V gene. J gave up 2 bases and V 1 base, and 10 bases lay outside the gene matches. This CDR3 contains 17 residues. The CDR3 DNA reads as TGCGCCAGCAGCTTGAAGGGCGCGGGAGTTACCACAGATACGCAGTATTTT. Residues: CASSLKGAGVTTDTQYF.

V is TRBV6-5 and J is TRBJ2-5, with TRBD2 identical over 7 bases. The CDR3 spans 15 residues. Trimming removed 11 bases from V and 4 bases from J; junction bases left unmatched: 16. The germline CDR1 and CDR2 sequences are MNHEY and SVGAGI. The CDR3 coding sequence is TGTGCCGGAAAACCCGGGGGGAGGGCCTCAGAGACCCAGTACTTC. The encoded protein is CAGKPGGRASETQYF.

The chain couples TRBV6-5 to TRBJ1-2; tentatively, D is TRBD1 (5 bases). Looked up from germline, CDR1 is MNHEY and CDR2 is SVGAGI. The CDR3 length is 12 residues. V lost 2 bases and J 8 bases, leaving 9 bases between the germline ends. The CDR3 loop is CASSYVGGGYTF. DNA of the CDR3: TGTGCCAGCAGTTACGTGGGGGGAGGCTACACCTTC.

The J gene is TRBJ1-2, the V gene TRBV3-1 (or the pseudogene TRBV3-2), with 9 bases aligning to TRBD1. CDR1 and CDR2 (germline): LGHDT, YNNKEL (reference sequence). The length of the CDR3 is 15 residues. V shed 4 bases, J shed 6 bases, and the junction held 9 bases outside the gene matches. CDR3 sequence: CASSLSWDRENGYTF. The CDR3 bases are TGTGCCAGCAGCCTCAGCTGGGACAGGGAAAATGGCTACACCTTC.

V usage is TRBV2 and J usage is TRBJ2-7, with D possibly matching TRBD1 (6 bases). Germline V gene data show CDR1 as SNHLY and CDR2 as FYNNEI. The CDR3 sequence is 15 residues long. Trimming cost V 1 base and J 4 bases, with 14 bases left between them. The chain's CDR3 is CASSEERTAVYEQYF. The CDR3 DNA is TGTGCCAGCAGTGAAGAGAGGACAGCAGTATACGAGCAGTACTTC.